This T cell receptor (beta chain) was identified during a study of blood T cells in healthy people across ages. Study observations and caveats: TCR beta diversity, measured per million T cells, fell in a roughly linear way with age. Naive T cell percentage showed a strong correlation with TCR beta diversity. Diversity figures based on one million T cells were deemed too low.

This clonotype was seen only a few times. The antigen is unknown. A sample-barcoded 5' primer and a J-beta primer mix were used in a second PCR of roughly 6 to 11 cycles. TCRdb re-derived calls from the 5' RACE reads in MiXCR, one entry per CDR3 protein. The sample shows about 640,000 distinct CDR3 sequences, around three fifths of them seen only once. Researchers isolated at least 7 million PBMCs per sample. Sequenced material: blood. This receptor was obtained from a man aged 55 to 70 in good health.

The CDR3 DNA reads TGTGCCAGCAGCCTTTACGGACTACAGGGCTACGAGCAGTACTTC. Protein: CASSLYGLQGYEQYF. The V gene is TRBV7-2, the J gene TRBJ2-7; D tentatively reads TRBD1 or TRBD2 (6 bases each). Germline V gene lookup returns CDR1 SGHTA and CDR2 FQGNSA. V was trimmed by 5 bases and J by 3 bases, leaving 17 bases between them. The CDR3 consists of 15 residues. Drawing the rest from reference TRBV7-2 and TRBJ2-7, the complete variable domain is GAGVSQSPSNKVTEKGKDVELRCDPISGHTALYWYRQSLGQGLEFLIYFQGNSAPDKSGLPSDRFSAERTGGSVSTLTIQRTQQEDSAVYLCASSLYGLQGYEQYFGPGTRLTVT.